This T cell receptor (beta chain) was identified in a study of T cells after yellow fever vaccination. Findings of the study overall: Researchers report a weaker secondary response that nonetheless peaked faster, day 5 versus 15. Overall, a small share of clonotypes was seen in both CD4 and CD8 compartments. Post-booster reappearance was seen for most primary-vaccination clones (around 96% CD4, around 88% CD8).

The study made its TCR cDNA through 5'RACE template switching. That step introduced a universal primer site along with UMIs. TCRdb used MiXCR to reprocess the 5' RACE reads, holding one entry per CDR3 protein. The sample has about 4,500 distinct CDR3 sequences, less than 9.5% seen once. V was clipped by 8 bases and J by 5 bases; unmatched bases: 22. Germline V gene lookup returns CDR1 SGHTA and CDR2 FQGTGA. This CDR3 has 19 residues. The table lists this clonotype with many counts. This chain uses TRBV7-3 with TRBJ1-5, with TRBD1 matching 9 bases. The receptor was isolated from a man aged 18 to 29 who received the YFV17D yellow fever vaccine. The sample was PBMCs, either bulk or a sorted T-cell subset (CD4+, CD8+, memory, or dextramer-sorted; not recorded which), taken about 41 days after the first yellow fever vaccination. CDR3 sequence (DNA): TGTGCCAGCTCATCCAGAGCCCGGGACAGGGAACTTGGGGATCAGCCCCAGCATTTT. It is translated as CASSSRARDRELGDQPQHF.